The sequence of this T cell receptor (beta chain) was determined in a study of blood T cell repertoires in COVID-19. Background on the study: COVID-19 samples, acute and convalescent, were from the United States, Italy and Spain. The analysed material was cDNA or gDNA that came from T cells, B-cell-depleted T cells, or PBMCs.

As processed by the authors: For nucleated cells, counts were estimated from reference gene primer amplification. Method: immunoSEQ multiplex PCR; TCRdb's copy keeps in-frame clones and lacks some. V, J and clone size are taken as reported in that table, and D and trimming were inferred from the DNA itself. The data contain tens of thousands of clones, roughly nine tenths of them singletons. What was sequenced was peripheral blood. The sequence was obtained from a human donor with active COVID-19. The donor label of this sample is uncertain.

DNA of the CDR3: TGCAGTGCAACTAGCAGGGCCGAGCAGTACTTC. Protein: CSATSRAEQYF. The V gene is TRBV20-1, the J gene TRBJ2-7; D is possibly TRBD2 (6 bases). The germline V gene encodes CDR1 DFQATT and CDR2 SNEGSKA (reference sequence). The V gene lost 6 bases and the J gene lost 6 bases, with 12 bases spanning the gap. The CDR3 is 11 residues long.